This TCR beta chain was sequenced for a study of Graves' ophthalmopathy and Graves' hyperthyroidism. Fresh peripheral blood, about 10 ml, was the PBMC source. V was trimmed by 1 base and J by 3 bases, leaving 9 bases between them. The CDR3 length is 14 residues. Per germline, CDR1 DFQATT and CDR2 SNEGSKA (reference sequence). This clonotype counts as medium-sized (0.01 to 0.1%). TCR beta CDR3 regions were amplified from RNA transcripts. The authors performed first-round RT-PCR with HTBI primers and then a second-round multiplex PCR. TCRdb re-derived calls from the multiplex PCR reads in MiXCR, one entry per CDR3 protein. The table records about 13,000 distinct CDR3 sequences, roughly 50% of them present only once.

The TCR sequence derives from a woman in her thirties with Graves' ophthalmopathy. The V gene is TRBV20-1, the J gene TRBJ1-4, with a tentative D call TRBD1 (6 bases). The sequencing input was peripheral blood. The CDR3 DNA sequence: TGCAGTGCTAGAGGGGGGGCGGCTAATGAAAAACTGTTTTTT. This gives the protein CSARGGAANEKLFF.